Listed below are T cell receptor beta chains from one sample, sequenced in a study of blood T cell repertoires in COVID-19. Some clones are missing from TCRdb's copy, which holds only in-frame ones; the method was immunoSEQ multiplex PCR. The table lists 250,000 or so clones, nearly 90% of them singletons. Sequencing used PBMCs or T cells enriched from blood (not recorded which). These receptor sequences come from a young man who had recovered from COVID-19. Each CDR3 is given with its conserved first and last residue.

TRBJ2-2 | TRBV5-4 | CASSLLATGELFF
TRBJ2-1 | TRBV25-1 | CASSDDRKPYNEQFF
TRBJ1-2 | TRBV12-3/TRBV12-4 | CAIGQSLNYGYTF
TRBJ1-2 | TRBV25-1 | CASSDYGTLIYGYTF
TRBJ2-7 | TRBV28 | CASSSSGTGSYEQYF
TRBJ2-7 | TRBV27 | CASRGDRDLYEQYF
TRBJ2-2 | TRBV10-3 | CAIRQGATGELFF
TRBJ2-7 | TRBV14 | CASSQLSRTYEQYF
TRBJ2-1 | TRBV18 | CASSPDKRQGRYNEQFF
TRBJ2-2 | TRBV7-9 | CASSPGQGRLTGELFF
TRBJ1-1 | TRBV12-3/TRBV12-4 | CASSSLQYTEAFF
TRBJ2-3 | TRBV5-1 | CASSLAGSTDTQYF
TRBJ1-1 | TRBV7-9 | CASSLGTGSVVEAFF
TRBJ2-1 | TRBV28 | CASSLGQKGEQFF
TRBJ1-5 | TRBV6-5 | CASSRDRANQPQHF
TRBJ2-7 | TRBV28 | CASSNRDSLSYEQYF
TRBJ1-6 | TRBV6-5 | CASSSQGAHNSPLHF
TRBJ1-4 | TRBV6-5 | CASSPGQSNEKLFF
TRBJ2-1 | TRBV6-1 | CASSEEGLAGRLPSSYNEQFF
TRBJ1-5 | TRBV7-2 | CASSLARSNQPQHF
TRBJ2-7 | TRBV6-5 | CASSYVAGGAYEQYF
TRBJ2-1 | TRBV28 | CASTSGQGLGEQFF
TRBJ1-5 | TRBV28 | CASSFTETGTNPNQPQHF
TRBJ1-2 | TRBV5-4 | CASSVDGGYGYTF
TRBJ1-1 | TRBV19 | CASSIDQGARAFF
TRBJ2-3 | TRBV5-1 | CASSPGQSQSGHTQYF
TRBJ1-3 | TRBV2 | CASSEDRLSGNTIYF
TRBJ2-4 | TRBV5-1 | CASSLSPSSGENIQYF
TRBJ1-3 | TRBV19 | CASRDVGGTPGNTIYF
TRBJ1-5 | TRBV19 | CASTLPGVQPQHF
TRBJ1-3 | TRBV30 | CAWSGKGLGGNTIYF
TRBJ2-5 | TRBV12-3/TRBV12-4 | CASGGGMETQYF
TRBJ2-2 | TRBV5-1 | CASSPQGDTGELFF
TRBJ2-5 | TRBV4-2 | CASSQVGGNQETQYF
TRBJ2-1 | TRBV11-3 | CASSLDLAGGSGFREQFF
TRBJ1-2 | TRBV30 | CAWSAGLSGYTF
TRBJ2-2 | TRBV6-1 | CASHEDRTGLTGELFF
TRBJ1-1 | TRBV3-1/TRBV3-2 | CASIGDDSRGTEAFF
TRBJ1-2 | TRBV6-5 | CASSSSGGGNYGYTF
TRBJ2-7 | TRBV7-8 | CASSLVGTSGTYEQYF
TRBJ1-2 | TRBV4-2 | CASSQVGGQDNYGYTF
TRBJ1-2 | TRBV30 | CAWSVQTGLGYTF
TRBJ1-1 | TRBV9 | CASSKLGPADTEAFF
TRBJ2-7 | TRBV4-2 | CASSHSLAGYYEQYF
TRBJ2-5 | TRBV7-9 | CASSTTGAGPGTQYF
TRBJ2-7 | TRBV6-5 | CASSYSPGAGEQYF
TRBJ2-7 | TRBV7-9 | CASSFGLQGYEQYF
TRBJ2-1 | TRBV1 | CTSSHDRGEIHEQFF
TRBJ2-2 | TRBV7-8 | CASRRRGTDNTGELFF